The 12 T cell receptor beta chains listed next were all sequenced from one sample in a study of shared clonotypes between healthy human individuals. Sequencing used immunoSEQ multiplex PCR; TCRdb keeps in-frame clones, though not all of them. The sample consists of millions of clones, more than 85% of them appearing once. Sequenced input: naive CD4+ T cells from PBMCs. Subset described: CD45RA+ positively selected. These receptors were taken from a man younger than 30 in good health. Some clones in this sample may be carry-over from other donors' samples.

This rearrangement joins TRBV27 to TRBJ1-4; no clear D gene. CDR3 length equals 15 residues. Trimming shortened V by 3 bases and J by 7 bases, and 15 bases separated the two germline ends. Germline V gene lookup returns CDR1 MNHEY and CDR2 SMNVEV (reference sequence). In DNA form, the CDR3 reads TGTGCCAGCAGTTTCCGACGTAATCCAGGTGAAAAACTGTTTTTT. This encodes CASSFRRNPGEKLFF.

The genes are TRBV6-1 and TRBJ2-7; D call uncertain. Trimming removed 6 bases at V and 1 base at J, with 7 bases between. CDR1 is MNHNS, CDR2 SASEGT, per germline. CDR3 size: 12 residues. DNA of the CDR3: TGTGCCAGCAGGGTCACTTCCTACGAGCAGTACTTC. It specifies CASRVTSYEQYF.

The CDR3 bases are TGTGCCAGCCGGGACAGACCTAATCAGCCCCAGCATTTT. Translation gives CASRDRPNQPQHF. V is TRBV6-5 and J is TRBJ1-5, with 7 bases matching TRBD1. Per the germline V gene, CDR1 is MNHEY and CDR2 is SVGAGI. V trimming: 8 bases; J trimming: 4 bases; junction bases outside the gene matches: 5. This CDR3 has 13 residues.

This sequence joins TRBV5-4 and TRBJ2-1, with 8 bases aligning to TRBD2. CDR1 and CDR2 from the germline V gene are SGHNT and YYREEE (reference sequence). With V trimmed by 4 bases and J by 7 bases, 16 bases remained unmatched. This CDR3 is built from 17 residues. The CDR3 here is CASSRPLAGPIANEQFF. As DNA, the CDR3 is TGTGCCAGCAGCCGACCCCTAGCGGGTCCGATAGCAAATGAGCAGTTCTTC.

The rearrangement uses TRBV7-2 and TRBJ1-3; 9 bases are shared with TRBD1. Germline V gene sequence: CDR1 SGHTA, CDR2 FQGNSA. V gave up 5 bases and J gave up 1 base; unmatched junction bases: 9. This CDR3 region has 17 residues. CDR3 bases: TGTGCCAGCAGCCCCCGAACAGGGGGCGAGTCTGGAAACACCATATATTTT. Protein product: CASSPRTGGESGNTIYF. Filled out from reference TRBV7-2 and TRBJ1-3, the complete variable domain reads GAGVSQSPSNKVTEKGKDVELRCDPISGHTALYWYRQSLGQGLEFLIYFQGNSAPDKSGLPSDRFSAERTGGSVSTLTIQRTQQEDSAVYLCASSPRTGGESGNTIYFGEGSWLTVV.

This chain uses TRBV5-1 with TRBJ2-5; 8 bases are a match to TRBD2. V lost 4 bases to trimming and J lost 1 base; unmatched junction nucleotides: 12. The germline gives CDR1 SGHRS, CDR2 YFSETQ. The CDR3 runs 17 residues. The CDR3 coding sequence is TGCGCCAGCAGCCAAAGGGGGGCTAGCGGGCGCCAAGAGACCCAGTACTTC. The encoded protein is CASSQRGASGRQETQYF. Looking up the rest from reference TRBV5-1 and TRBJ2-5 gives the full variable domain: KAGVTQTPRYLIKTRGQQVTLSCSPISGHRSVSWYQQTPGQGLQFLFEYFSETQRNKGNFPGRFSGRQFSNSRSEMNVSTLELGDSALYLCASSQRGASGRQETQYFGPGTRLLVL.

The genes are TRBV30 and TRBJ1-1; tentatively, D is TRBD1 (6 bases). Germline V lookup: CDR1 GTSNPN, CDR2 SVGIG (reference sequence). This CDR3 has 14 residues. V was shortened by 1 base and J by 4 bases, with 13 bases between the two germline ends. CDR3 protein: CAWSGPGAPTEAFF. The CDR3 nucleotides read TGTGCCTGGAGTGGACCAGGGGCGCCCACTGAAGCTTTCTTT.

This sequence joins TRBV5-8 and TRBJ2-7, with TRBD2 matching 8 bases. V dropped 4 bases and J dropped 8; count of bases not matched to a gene: 14. This CDR3 contains 15 residues. CDR1 and CDR2 from the germline V gene are SGHTS and YDEGEE. The CDR3 coding sequence is TGTGCCAGCAGCCCGGGGGGGGTGTTTGAGAGCCAGCAGTACTTC. It translates to CASSPGGVFESQQYF.

The J gene is TRBJ2-3, the V gene TRBV10-3; TRBD1 matches at 10 bases. The germline V gene encodes CDR1 ENHRY and CDR2 SYGVKD. V lost 6 bases to trimming and J lost 6 bases; unmatched junction nucleotides: 9. This CDR3 comprises 15 residues. In DNA, the CDR3 is TGTGCCATCAGGGGTGGGACAGGGGTTGCGGATACGCAGTATTTT. The encoded protein is CAIRGGTGVADTQYF.

In its sample, this clone was seen a few times. This chain uses TRBV6-5 with TRBJ1-1; D remains ambiguous. Germline V CDR1 and CDR2: MNHEY, SVGAGI. The CDR3 has 15 amino acids. The V end was cut by 6 bases, the J end by 1 base, with 15 bases between. This CDR3 reads CASSLRLIPNTEAFF. CDR3 nucleotide sequence: TGTGCCAGCAGCTTAAGACTGATTCCGAACACTGAAGCTTTCTTT.

This clone showed up just once. This chain links TRBV7-3 with TRBJ1-3, with D uncertain. Trimming shortened V by 5 bases and J by 0 bases, and 8 bases separated the two germline ends. The V gene's germline CDR1 is SGHTA and CDR2 FQGTGA. This CDR3 has 14 amino acids. In nucleotides, the CDR3 is TGTGCCAGCAGCGGCGGATACTCTGGAAACACCATATATTTT. As protein: CASSGGYSGNTIYF.

The genes are TRBV9 and TRBJ1-1; no definite D call. The ends were cut back, 5 bases at V and 1 base at J, with 3 bases in the middle. In germline, CDR1 is SGDLS, CDR2 YYNGEE. The CDR3 covers 11 residues. CDR3 residues: CASRRNTEAFF. Here the CDR3 DNA reads TGTGCCAGCAGGCGGAACACTGAAGCTTTCTTT.